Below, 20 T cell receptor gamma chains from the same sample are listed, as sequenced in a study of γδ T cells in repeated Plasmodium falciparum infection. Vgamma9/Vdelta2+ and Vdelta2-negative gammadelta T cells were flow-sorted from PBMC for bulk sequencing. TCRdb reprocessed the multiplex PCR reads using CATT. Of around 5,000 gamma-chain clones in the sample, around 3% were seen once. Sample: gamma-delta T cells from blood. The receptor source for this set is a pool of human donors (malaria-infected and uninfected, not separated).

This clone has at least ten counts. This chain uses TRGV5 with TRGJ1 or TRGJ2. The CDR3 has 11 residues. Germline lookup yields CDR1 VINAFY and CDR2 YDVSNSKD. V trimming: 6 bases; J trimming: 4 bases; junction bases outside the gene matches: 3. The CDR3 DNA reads TGTGCCACCTGGTGGTATTATAAGAAACTCTTT. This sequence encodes CATWWYYKKLF.

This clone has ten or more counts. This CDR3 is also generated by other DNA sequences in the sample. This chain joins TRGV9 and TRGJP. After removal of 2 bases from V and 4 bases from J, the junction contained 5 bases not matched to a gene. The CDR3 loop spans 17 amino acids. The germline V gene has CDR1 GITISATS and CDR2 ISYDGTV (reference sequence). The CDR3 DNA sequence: TGTGCCTTGTGGGAGGGAGCTCAAGAGTTGGGCAAAAAAATCAAGGTATTT. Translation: CALWEGAQELGKKIKVF.

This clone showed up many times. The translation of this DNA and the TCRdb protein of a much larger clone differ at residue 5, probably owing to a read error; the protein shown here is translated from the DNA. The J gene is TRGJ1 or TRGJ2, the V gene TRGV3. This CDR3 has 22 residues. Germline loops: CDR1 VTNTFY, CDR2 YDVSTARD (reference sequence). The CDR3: CATWNRRLVRTPTISNYYKKLF. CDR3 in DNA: TGTGCCACCTGGAACAGGCGTTTAGTAAGGACGCCCACCATATCGAATTATTATAAGAAACTCTTT.

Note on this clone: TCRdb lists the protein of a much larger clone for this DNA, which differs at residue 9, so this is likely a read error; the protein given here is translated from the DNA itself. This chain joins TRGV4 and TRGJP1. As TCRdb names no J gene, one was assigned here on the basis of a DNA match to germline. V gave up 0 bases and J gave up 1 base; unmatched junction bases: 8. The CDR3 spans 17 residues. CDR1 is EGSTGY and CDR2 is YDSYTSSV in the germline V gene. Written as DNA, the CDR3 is TGTGCCACCTGGGATGGGCGGCCATTTACCACTGGTTGGTTCAAGATATTT. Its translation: CATWDGRPFTTGWFKIF.

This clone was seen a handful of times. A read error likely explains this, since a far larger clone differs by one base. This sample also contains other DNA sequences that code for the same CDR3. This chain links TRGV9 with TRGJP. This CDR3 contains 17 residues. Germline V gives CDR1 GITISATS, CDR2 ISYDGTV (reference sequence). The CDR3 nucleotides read TGTGCCTTGTGGGAGGTGCGTTTGGAGTTGGGCAAGAAAATCAAGGTATTT. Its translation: CALWEVRLELGKKIKVF.

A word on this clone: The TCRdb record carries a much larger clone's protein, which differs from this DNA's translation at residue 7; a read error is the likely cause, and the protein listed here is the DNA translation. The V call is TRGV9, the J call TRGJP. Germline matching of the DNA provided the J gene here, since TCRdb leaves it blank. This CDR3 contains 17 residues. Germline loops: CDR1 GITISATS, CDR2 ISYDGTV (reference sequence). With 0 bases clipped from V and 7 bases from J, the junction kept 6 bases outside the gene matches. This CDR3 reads CALWEVRAELGKKIKVF. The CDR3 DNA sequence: TGTGCCTTGTGGGAGGTGCGCGCGGAGTTGGGCAAAAAAATCAAGGTATTT.

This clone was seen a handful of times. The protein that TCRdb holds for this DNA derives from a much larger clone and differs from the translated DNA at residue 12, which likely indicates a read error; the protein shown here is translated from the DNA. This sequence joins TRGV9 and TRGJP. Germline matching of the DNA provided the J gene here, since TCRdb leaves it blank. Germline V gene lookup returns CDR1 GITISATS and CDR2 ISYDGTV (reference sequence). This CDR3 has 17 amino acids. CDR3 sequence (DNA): TGTGCCTTGTGGGAGGGTACTTACGAGTTGGGCAGAAAAATCAAGGTATTT. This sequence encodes CALWEGTYELGRKIKVF.

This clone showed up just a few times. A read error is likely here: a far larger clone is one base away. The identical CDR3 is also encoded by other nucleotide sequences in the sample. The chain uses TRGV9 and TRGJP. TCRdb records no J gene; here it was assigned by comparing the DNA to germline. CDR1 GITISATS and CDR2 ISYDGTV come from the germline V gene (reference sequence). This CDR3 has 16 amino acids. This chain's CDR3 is CALWENEELGKKIKVF. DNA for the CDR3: TGTGCCCTGTGGGAGAATGAAGAGTTGGGCAAAAAAATCAAGGTATTT.

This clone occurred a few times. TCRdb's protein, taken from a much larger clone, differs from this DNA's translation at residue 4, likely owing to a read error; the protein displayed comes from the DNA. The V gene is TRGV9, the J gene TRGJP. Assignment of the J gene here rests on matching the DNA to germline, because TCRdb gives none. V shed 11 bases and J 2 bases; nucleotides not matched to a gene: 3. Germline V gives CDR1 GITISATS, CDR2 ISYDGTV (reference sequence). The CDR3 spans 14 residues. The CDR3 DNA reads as TGTGCCTCAAGGCAAGAGTTGGGCAAAAAAATCAAGGTATTT. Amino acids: CASRQELGKKIKVF.

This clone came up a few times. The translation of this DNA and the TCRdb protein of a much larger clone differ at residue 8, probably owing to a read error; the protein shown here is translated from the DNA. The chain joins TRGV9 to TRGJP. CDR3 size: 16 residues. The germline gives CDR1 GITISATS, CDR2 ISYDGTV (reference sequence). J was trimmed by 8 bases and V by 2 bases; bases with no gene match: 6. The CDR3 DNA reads TGTGCCTTGTGGGAGGGCCAAAAGTTGGGCAAAAAAATCAAGGTATTT. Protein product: CALWEGQKLGKKIKVF.

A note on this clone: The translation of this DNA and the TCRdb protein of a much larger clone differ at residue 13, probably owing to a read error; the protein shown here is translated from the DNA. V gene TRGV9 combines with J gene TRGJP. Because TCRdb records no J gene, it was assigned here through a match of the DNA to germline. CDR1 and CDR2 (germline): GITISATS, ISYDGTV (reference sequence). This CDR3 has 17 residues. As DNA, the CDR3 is TGTGCCTTGTGGGAGGTATTGCAAGAGTTGGGCAAAAGAATCAAGGTATTT. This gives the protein CALWEVLQELGKRIKVF.

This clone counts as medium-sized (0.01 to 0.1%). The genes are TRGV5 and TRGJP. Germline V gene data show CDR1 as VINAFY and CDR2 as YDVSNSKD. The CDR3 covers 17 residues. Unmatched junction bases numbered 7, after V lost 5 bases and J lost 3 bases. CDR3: CATWAAKQELGKKIKVF. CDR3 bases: TGTGCCACCTGGGCCGCGAAGCAAGAGTTGGGCAAAAAAATCAAGGTATTT.

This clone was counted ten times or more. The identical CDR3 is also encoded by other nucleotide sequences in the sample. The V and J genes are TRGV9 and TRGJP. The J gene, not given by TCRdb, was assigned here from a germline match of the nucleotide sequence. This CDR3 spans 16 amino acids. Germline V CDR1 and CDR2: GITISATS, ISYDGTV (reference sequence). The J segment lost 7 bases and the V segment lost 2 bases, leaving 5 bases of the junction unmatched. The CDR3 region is CALWEERELGKKIKVF. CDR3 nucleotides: TGTGCCTTGTGGGAGGAAAGGGAGTTGGGCAAAAAAATCAAGGTATTT.

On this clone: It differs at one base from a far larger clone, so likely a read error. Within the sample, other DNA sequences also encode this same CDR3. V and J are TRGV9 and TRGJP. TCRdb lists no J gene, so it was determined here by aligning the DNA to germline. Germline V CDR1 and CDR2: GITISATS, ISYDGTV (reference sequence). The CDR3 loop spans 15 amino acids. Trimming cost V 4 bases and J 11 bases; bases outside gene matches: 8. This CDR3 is CALWEVRMGKKIKVF. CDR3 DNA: TGTGCCTTGTGGGAAGTGCGGATGGGCAAAAAAATCAAGGTATTT.

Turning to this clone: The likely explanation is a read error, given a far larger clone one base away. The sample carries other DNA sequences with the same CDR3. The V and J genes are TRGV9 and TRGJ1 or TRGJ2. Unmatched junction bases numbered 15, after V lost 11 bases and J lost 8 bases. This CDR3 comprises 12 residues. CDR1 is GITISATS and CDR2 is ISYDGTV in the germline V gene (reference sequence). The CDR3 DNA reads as TGTGCCTCATATCACTCCCAGGATAAGAAACTCTTT. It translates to CASYHSQDKKLF.

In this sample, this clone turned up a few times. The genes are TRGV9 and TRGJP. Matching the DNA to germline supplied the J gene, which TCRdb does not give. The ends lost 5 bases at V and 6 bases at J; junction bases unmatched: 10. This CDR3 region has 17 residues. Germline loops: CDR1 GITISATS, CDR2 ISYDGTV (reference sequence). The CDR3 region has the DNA TGTGCCTTGTGGGGCCTGGGAGGAGAGTTGGGCAAAAAAATCAAGGTATTT. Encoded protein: CALWGLGGELGKKIKVF.

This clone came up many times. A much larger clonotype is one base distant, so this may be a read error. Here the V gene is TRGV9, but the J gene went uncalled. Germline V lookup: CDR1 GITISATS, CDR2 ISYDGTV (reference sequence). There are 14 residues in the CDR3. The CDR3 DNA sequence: TGTGCCTCAAAGCAAGAGTTGGGCAAAAAAATCGAGGTATTT. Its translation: CASKQELGKKIEVF.

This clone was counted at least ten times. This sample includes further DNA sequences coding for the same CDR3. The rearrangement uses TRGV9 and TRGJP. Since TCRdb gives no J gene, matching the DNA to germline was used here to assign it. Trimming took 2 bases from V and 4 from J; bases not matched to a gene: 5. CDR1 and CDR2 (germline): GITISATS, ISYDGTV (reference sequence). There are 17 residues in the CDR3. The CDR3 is CALWEGGQELGKKIKVF. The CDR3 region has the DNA TGTGCCTTGTGGGAGGGCGGTCAAGAGTTGGGCAAAAAAATCAAGGTATTT.

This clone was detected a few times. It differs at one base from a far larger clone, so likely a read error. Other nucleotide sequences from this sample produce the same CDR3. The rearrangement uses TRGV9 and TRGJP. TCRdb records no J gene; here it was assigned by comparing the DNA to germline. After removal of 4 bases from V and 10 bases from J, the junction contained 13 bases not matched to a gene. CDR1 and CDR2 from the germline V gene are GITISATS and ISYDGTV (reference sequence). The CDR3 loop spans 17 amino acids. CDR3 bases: TGTGCCTTGTGGGATCAGGGAGAAGGATTGGGCAAAAAAATCAAGGTATTT. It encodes CALWDQGEGLGKKIKVF.

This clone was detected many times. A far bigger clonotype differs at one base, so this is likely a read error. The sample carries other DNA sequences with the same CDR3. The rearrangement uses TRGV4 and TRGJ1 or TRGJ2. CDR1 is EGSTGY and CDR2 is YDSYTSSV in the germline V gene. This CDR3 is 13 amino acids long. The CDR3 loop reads CATWDYGEDKKLF. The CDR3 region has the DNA TGTGCCACCTGGGATTACGGCGAAGATAAGAAGCTCTTT.